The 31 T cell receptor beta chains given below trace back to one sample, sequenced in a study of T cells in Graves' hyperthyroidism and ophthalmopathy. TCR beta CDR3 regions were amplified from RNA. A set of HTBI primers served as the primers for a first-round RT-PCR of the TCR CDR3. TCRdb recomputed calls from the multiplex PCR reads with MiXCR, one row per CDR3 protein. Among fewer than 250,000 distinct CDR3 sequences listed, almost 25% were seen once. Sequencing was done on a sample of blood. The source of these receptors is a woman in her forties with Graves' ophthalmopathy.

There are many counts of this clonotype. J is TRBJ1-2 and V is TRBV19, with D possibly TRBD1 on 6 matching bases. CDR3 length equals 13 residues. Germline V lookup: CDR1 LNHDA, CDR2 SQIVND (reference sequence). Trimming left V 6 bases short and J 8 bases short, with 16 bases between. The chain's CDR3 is CASSIDRRKGYTF. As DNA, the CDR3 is TGTGCCAGTAGCATCGACAGGAGGAAGGGCTACACCTTC.

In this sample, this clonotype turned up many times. CDR3 coding DNA: TGTGCCAGCGGTAGCGGGAGCTCCTACGAGCAGTACTTC. It specifies CASGSGSSYEQYF. V gene TRBV28 combines with J gene TRBJ2-7; 9 nucleotides align to TRBD2. The germline CDR1 and CDR2 sequences are MDHEN and SYDVKM. This CDR3 contains 13 residues. Losses at the gene ends were 8 bases for V and 0 bases for J; bases not matched to a gene: 2.

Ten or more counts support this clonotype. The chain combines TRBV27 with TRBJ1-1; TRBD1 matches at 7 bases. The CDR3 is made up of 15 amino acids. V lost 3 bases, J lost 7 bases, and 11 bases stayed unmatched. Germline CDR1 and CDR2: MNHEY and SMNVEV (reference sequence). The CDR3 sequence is CASSFIRGDRNEAFF. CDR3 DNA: TGTGCCAGCAGTTTTATTAGGGGGGACAGAAATGAAGCTTTCTTT.

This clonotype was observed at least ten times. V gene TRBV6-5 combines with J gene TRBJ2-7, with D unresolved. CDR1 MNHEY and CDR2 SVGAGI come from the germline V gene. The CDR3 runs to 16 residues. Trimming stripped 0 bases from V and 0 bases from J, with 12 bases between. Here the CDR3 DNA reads TGTGCCAGCAGTTACTCGAGACCGCCTGCCTCCTACGAGCAGTACTTC. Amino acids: CASSYSRPPASYEQYF.

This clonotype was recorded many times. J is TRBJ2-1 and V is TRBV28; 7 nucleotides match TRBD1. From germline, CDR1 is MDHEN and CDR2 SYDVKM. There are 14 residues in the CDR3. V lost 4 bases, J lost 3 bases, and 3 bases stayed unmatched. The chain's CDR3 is CASSSGTDYNEQFF. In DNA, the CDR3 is TGTGCCAGCAGTTCCGGGACAGACTACAATGAGCAGTTCTTC.

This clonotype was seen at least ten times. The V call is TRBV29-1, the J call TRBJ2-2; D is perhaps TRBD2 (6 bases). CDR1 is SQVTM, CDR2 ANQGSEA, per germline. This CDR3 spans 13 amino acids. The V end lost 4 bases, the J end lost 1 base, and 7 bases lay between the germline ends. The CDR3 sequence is CSVGDLNTGELFF. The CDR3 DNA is TGCAGCGTTGGGGACTTGAACACCGGGGAGCTGTTTTTT.

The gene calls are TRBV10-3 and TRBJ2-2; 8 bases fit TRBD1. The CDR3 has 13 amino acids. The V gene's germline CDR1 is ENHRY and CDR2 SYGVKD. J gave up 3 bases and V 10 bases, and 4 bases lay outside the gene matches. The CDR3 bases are TGTGCCACTATACAGGGGGACACCGGGGAGCTGTTTTTT. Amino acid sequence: CATIQGDTGELFF.

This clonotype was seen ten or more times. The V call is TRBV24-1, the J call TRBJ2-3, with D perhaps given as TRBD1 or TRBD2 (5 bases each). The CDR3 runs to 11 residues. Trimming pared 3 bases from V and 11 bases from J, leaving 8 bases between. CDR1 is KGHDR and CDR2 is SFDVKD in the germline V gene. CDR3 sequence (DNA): TGTGCCACCAGTGATCCTGGGGGGCAGTATTTT. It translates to CATSDPGGQYF.

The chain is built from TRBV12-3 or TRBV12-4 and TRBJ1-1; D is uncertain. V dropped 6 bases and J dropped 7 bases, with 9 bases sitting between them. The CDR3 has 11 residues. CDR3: CASSARSEAFF. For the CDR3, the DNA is TGTGCCAGCAGCGCCCGGAGTGAAGCTTTCTTT.

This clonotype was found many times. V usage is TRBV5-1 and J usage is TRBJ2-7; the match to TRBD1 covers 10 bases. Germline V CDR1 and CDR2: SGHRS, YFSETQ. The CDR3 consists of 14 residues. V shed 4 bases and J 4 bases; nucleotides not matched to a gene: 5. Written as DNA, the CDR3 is TGCGCCAGCAGCCCGGAGGGACAGGGGTACGAGCAGTACTTC. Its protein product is CASSPEGQGYEQYF.

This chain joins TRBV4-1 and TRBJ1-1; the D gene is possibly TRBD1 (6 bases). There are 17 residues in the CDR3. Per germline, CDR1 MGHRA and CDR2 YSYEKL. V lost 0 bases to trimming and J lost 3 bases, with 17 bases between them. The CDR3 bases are TGCGCCAGCAGCCAAGATAGGGGGTCAAGTGAGGACACTGAAGCTTTCTTT. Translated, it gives CASSQDRGSSEDTEAFF.

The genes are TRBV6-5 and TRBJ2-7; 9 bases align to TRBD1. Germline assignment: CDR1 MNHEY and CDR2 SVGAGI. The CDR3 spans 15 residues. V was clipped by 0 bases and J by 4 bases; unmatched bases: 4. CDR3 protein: CASSYSHGQGYEQYF. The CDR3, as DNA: TGTGCCAGCAGTTACTCGCATGGACAGGGGTACGAGCAGTACTTC.

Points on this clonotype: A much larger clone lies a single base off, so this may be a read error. CDR3 nucleotides: TGTGCCAGCAGCGTAGGCGTACTGCAGCCCCAGCATTTT. The encoded protein is CASSVGVLQPQHF. This chain joins TRBV9 and TRBJ1-5; D call uncertain. CDR1 is SGDLS, CDR2 YYNGEE, per germline. The CDR3 length is 13 residues. The germline V and J ends were trimmed by 0 bases and 7 bases, with 8 bases remaining between them.

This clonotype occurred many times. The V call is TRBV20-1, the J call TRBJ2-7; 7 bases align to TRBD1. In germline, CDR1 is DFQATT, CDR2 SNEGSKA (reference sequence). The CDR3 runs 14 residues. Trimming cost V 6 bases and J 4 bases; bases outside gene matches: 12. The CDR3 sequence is CSAMESSRGYEQYF. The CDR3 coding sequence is TGCAGTGCCATGGAGTCGAGCAGGGGGTACGAGCAGTACTTC.

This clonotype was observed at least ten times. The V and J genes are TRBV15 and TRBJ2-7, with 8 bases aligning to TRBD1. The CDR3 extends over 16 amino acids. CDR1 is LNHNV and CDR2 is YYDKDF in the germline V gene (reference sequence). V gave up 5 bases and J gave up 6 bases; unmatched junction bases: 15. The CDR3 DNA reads TGTGCCACCAGCTCTGGGTTTGGGGCAGGGGGCGGCGAGCAGTACTTC. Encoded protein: CATSSGFGAGGGEQYF.

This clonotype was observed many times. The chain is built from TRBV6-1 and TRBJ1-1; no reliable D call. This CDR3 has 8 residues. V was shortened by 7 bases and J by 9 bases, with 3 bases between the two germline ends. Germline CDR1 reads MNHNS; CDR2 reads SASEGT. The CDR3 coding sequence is TGTGCCAGCATCAAAGCTTTCTTT. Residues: CASIKAFF.

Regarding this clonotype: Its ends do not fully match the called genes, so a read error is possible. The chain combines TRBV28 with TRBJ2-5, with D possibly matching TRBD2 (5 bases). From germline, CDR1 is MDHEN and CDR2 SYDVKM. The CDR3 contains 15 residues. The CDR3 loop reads CASSLARRVREIQYF. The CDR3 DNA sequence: TGTGCCAGCAGCCTTGCCAGGCGGGTTAGGGAGATCCAGTACTTC.

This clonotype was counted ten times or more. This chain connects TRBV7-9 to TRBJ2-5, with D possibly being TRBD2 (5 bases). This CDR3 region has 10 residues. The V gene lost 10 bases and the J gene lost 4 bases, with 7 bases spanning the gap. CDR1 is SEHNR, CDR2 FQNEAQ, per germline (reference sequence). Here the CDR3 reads CAIEGETQYF. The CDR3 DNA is TGTGCCATCGAGGGAGAGACCCAGTACTTC.

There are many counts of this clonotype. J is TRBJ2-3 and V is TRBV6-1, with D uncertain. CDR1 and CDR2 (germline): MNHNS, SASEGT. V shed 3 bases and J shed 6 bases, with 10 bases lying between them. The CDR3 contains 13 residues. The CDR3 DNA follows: TGTGCCAGCAGTGATGTGTCGCCTGATACGCAGTATTTT. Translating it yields CASSDVSPDTQYF.

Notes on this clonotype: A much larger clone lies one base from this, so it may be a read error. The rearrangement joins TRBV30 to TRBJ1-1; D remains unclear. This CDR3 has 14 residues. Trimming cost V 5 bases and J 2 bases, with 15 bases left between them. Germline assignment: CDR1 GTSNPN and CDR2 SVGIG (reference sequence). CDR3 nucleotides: TGTGCCTGGGTCGTAAAGGGCGCTAACACTGAAGCTTTCTTT. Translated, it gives CAWVVKGANTEAFF.

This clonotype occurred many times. CDR3 bases: TGTGCCAGCAGTGGGAACTCCTACGAGCAGTACTTC. Translation: CASSGNSYEQYF. This chain connects TRBV6-1 to TRBJ2-7; D gene unclear. The V gene's germline CDR1 is MNHNS and CDR2 SASEGT. The CDR3 sequence is 12 residues long. The V and J ends lost 4 bases and 0 bases respectively, with 4 bases between them.

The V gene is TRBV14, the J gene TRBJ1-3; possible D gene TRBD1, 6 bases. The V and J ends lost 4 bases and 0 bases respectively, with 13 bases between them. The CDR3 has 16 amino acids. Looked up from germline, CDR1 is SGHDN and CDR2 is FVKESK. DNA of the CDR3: TGTGCCAGCAGCCCCGCAGACAGGATCTCTGGAAACACCATATATTTT. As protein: CASSPADRISGNTIYF.

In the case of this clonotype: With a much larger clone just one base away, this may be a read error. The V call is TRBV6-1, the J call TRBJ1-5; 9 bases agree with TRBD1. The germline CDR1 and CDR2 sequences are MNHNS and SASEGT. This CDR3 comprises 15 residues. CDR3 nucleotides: TGTGTCAGTACAGGGGGCGCGGGATCGGGACAGCCCCAGCATTTT. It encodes CVSTGGAGSGQPQHF.

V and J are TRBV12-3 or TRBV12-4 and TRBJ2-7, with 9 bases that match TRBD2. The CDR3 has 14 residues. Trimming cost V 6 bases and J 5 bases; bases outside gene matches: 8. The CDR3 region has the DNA TGTGCCAGCAGAATAAGCGGGAGGAACCACGAGCAGTACTTC. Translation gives CASRISGRNHEQYF.

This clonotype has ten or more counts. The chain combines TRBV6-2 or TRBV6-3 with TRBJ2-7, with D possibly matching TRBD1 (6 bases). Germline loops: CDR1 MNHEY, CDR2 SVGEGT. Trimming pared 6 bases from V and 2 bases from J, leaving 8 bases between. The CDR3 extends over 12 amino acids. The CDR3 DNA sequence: TGTGCCAGCAGGGACAGACCCTACGAGCAGTACTTC. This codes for CASRDRPYEQYF.

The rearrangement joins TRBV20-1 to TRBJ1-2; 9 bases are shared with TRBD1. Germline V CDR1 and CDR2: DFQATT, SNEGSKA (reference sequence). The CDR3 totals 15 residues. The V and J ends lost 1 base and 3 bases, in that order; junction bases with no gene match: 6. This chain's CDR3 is CSARVQDRGYYGYTF. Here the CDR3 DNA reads TGCAGTGCTAGAGTACAGGACAGGGGCTACTATGGCTACACCTTC.

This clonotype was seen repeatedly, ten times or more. CDR3 sequence reads: CAISQTGGRVNYGYTF. CDR3 DNA sequence: TGTGCCATCAGCCAAACGGGCGGCAGGGTAAACTATGGCTACACCTTC. This chain uses TRBV10-3 with TRBJ1-2; maybe TRBD1 (5 bases). V was clipped by 6 bases and J by 2 bases, with 19 bases between them. The CDR3 has 16 residues. Germline assignment: CDR1 ENHRY and CDR2 SYGVKD.

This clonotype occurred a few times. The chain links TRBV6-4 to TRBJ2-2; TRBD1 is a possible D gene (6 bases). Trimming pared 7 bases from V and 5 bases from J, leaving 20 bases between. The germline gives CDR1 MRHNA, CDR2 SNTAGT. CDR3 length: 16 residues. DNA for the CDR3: TGTGCCAGCACCCGACAGGCCTCAAGAGGAACCGGGGAGCTGTTTTTT. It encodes CASTRQASRGTGELFF.

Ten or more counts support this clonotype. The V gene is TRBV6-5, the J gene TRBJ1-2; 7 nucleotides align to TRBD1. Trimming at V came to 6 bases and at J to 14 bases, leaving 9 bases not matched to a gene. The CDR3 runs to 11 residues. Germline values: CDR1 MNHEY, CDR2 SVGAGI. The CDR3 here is CASSPDRVNTF. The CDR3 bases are TGTGCCAGCAGCCCAGACAGGGTAAATACCTTC.

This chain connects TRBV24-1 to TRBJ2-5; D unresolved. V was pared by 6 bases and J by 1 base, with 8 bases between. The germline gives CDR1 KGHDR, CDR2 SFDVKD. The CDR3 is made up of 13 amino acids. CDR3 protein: CATSNRPQETQYF. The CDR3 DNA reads TGTGCCACCAGTAATCGTCCCCAAGAGACCCAGTACTTC.

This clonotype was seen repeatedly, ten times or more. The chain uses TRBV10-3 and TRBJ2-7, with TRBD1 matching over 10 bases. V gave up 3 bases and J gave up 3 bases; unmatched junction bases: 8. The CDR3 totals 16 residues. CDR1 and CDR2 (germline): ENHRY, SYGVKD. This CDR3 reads CAISETGTGDHYEQYF. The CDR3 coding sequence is TGTGCCATCAGTGAAACCGGGACAGGGGACCACTACGAGCAGTACTTC.